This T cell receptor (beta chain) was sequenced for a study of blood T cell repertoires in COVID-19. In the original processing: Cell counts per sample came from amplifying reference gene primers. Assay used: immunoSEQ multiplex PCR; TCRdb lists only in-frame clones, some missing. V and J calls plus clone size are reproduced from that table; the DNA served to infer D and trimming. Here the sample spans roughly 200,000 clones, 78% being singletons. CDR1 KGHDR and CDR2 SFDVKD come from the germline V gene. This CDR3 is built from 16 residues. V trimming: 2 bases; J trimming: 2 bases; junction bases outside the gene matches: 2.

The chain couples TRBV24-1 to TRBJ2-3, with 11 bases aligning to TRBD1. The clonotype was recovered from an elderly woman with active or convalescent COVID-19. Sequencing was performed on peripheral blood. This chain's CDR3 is CATSDWGQGDTDTQYF. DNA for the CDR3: TGTGCCACCAGTGATTGGGGACAGGGGGACACAGATACGCAGTATTTT.